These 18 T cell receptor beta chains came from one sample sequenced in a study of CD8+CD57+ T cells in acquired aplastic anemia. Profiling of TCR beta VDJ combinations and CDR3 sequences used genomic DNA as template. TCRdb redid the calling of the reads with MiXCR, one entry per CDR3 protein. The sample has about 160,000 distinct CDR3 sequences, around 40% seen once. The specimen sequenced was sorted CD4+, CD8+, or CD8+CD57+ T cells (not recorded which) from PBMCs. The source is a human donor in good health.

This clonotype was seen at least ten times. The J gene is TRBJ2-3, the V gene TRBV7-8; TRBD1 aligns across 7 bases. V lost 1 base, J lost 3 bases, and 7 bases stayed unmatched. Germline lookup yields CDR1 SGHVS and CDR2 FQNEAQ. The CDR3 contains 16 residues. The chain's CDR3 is CASSLDGDSRTDTQYF. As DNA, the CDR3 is TGTGCCAGCAGCTTAGATGGGGACAGCAGAACAGATACGCAGTATTTT. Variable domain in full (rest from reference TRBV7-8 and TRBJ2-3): GAGVSQSPRYKVAKRGQDVALRCDPISGHVSLFWYQQALGQGPEFLTYFQNEAQLDKSGLPSDRFFAERPEGSVSTLKIQRTQQEDSAVYLCASSLDGDSRTDTQYFGPGTRLTVL.

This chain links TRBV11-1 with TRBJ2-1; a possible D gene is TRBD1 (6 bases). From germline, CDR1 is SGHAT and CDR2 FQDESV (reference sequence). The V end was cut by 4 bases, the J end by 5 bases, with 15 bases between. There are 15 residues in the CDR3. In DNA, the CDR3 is TGTGCCAGCAGCTCCACAGGGCAGGGTAACAATGAGCAGTTCTTC. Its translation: CASSSTGQGNNEQFF.

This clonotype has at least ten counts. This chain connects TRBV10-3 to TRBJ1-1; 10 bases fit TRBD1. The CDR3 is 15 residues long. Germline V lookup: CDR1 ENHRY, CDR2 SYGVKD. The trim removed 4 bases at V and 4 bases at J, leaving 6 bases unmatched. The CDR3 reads CAISGGQGVSTEAFF. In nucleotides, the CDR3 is TGTGCCATCAGTGGCGGACAGGGGGTGAGCACTGAAGCTTTCTTT.

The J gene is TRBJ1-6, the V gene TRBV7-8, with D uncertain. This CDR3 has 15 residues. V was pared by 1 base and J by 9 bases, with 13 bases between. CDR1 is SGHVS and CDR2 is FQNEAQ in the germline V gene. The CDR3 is CASSLEGTSGSPLHF. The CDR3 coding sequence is TGTGCCAGCAGCTTAGAGGGCACGTCAGGTTCACCCCTCCACTTT.

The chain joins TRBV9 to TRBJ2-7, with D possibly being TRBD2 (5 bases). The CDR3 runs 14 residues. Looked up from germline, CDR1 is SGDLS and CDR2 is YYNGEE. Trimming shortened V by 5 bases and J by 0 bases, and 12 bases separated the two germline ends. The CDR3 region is CASSRTVSSYEQYF. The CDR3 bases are TGTGCCAGCAGTAGGACTGTGAGCTCCTACGAGCAGTACTTC.

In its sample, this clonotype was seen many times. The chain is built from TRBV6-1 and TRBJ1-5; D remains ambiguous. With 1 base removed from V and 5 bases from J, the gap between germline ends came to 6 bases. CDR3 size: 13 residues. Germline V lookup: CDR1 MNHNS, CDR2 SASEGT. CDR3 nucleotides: TGTGCCAGCAGTGAAGAGGGTTATCAGCCCCAGCATTTT. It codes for CASSEEGYQPQHF.

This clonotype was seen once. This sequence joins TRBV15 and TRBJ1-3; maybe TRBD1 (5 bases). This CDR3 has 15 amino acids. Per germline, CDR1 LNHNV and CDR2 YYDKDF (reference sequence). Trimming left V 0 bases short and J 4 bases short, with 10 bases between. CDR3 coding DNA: TGTGCCACCAGCAGAGATGGGGCAGGGGGAAACACCATATATTTT. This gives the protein CATSRDGAGGNTIYF.

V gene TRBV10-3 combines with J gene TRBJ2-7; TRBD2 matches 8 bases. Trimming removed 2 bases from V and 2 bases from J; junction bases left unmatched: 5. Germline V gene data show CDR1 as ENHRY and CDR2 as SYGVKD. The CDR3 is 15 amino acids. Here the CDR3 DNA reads TGTGCCATCAGTGAGACGGGGGGGAGTGCCTACGAGCAGTACTTC. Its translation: CAISETGGSAYEQYF.

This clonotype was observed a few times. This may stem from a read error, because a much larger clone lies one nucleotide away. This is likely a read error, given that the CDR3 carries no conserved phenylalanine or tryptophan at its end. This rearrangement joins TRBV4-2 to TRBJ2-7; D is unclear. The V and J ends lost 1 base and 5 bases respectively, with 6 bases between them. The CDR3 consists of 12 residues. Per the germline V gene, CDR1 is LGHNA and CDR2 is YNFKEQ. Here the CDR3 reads CASSQAGDEQYS. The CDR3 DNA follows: TGTGCCAGCAGCCAAGCGGGTGACGAGCAGTACTCC.

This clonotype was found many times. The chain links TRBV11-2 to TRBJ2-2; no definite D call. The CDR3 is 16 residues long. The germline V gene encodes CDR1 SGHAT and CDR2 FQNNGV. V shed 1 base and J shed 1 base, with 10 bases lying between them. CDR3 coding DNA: TGTGCCAGCAGCTTAGTGGGAAGGTTGAACACCGGGGAGCTGTTTTTT. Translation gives CASSLVGRLNTGELFF.

The CDR3 sequence is CASSYRDEAYNEQFF. The DNA of the CDR3 is TGTGCCAGCAGCTACCGGGACGAGGCCTACAATGAGCAGTTCTTC. This chain joins TRBV25-1 and TRBJ2-1; D might be TRBD1 or TRBD2, each matching 5 bases. Germline V lookup: CDR1 MGHDK, CDR2 SYGVNS. Between the trimmed V and J ends, which lost 6 bases and 2 bases, there was a span of 14 bases. This CDR3 region has 15 residues.

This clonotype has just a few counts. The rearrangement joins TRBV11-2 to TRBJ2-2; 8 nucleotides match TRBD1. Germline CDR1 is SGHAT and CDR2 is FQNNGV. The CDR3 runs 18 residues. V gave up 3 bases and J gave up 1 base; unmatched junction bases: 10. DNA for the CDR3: TGTGCCAGCAGCTTTTCCCTACCGGGACAGGAGAACACCGGGGAGCTGTTTTTT. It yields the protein CASSFSLPGQENTGELFF.

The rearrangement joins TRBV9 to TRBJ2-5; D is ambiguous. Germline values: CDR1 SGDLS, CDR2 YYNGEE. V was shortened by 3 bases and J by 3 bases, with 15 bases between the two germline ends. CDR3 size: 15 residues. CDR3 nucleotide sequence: TGTGCCAGCAGCGCCGGGTCCCCTGTCGAAGAGACCCAGTACTTC. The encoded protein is CASSAGSPVEETQYF.

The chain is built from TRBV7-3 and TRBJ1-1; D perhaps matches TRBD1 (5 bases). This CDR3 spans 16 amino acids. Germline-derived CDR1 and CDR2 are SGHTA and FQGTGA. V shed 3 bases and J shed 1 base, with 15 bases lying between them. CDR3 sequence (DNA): TGTGCCAGCAGCTTGAAGCCAGGGTGGGAGAACACTGAAGCTTTCTTT. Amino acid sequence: CASSLKPGWENTEAFF. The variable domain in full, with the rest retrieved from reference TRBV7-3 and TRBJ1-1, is GAGVSQTPSNKVTEKGKYVELRCDPISGHTALYWYRQSLGQGPEFLIYFQGTGAADDSGLPNDRFFAVRPEGSVSTLKIQRTERGDSAVYLCASSLKPGWENTEAFFGQGTRLTVV.

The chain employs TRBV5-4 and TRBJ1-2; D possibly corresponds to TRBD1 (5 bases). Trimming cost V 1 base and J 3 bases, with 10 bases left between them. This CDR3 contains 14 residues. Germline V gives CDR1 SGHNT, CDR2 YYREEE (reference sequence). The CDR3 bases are TGTGCCAGCAGCTTGACAGGAACCGACTATGGCTACACCTTC. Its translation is CASSLTGTDYGYTF.

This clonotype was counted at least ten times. The CDR3: CASSYSYQESYEQYF. The CDR3 coding sequence is TGTGCCAGCAGTTACTCGTACCAGGAAAGCTACGAGCAGTACTTC. V and J are TRBV6-5 and TRBJ2-7; D is uncertain. The V gene lost 0 bases and the J gene lost 3 bases, with 12 bases spanning the gap. Germline CDR1 and CDR2: MNHEY and SVGAGI. The CDR3 spans 15 residues.

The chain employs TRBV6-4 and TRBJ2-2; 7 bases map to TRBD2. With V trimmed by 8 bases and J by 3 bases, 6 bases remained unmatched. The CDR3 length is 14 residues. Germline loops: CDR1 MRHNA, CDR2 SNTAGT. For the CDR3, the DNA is TGTGCCAGCGGAATGGCGGGGGACACCGGGGAGCTGTTTTTT. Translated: CASGMAGDTGELFF.

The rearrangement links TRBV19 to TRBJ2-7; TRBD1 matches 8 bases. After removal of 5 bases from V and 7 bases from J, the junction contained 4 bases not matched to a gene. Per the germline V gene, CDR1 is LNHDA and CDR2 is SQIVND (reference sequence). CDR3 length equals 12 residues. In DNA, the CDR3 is TGTGCCAGTAGTGCAGGGGGCGGGGAGCAGTACTTC. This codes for CASSAGGGEQYF.